Described below is a single T cell receptor (beta chain) sequence and its context. This record belongs to a study of PD-L1 blockade in urothelial cancer. Study summary: The study started patients on atezolizumab around 2014, giving 1,200 mg intravenously every 3 weeks. Analysis of the blood was performed 3 weeks (second dose) and 6 weeks after treatment start.

Germline loops: CDR1 WSHSY, CDR2 SAAADI. V lost 6 bases, J lost 5 bases, and 3 bases stayed unmatched. This CDR3 spans 13 amino acids. Only in-frame clones appear in the TCRdb table, and some are missing; sequencing was by immunoSEQ multiplex PCR. The sample lists more than 20,000 clones, roughly 85% occurring once. Here the sequenced sample was PBMCs, taken around atezolizumab (anti-PD-L1) treatment. This TCR was sampled from a man between 50 and 59 years old with urothelial cancer. The genes are TRBV10-2 and TRBJ2-3, with 9 positions matching TRBD2. The DNA for the CDR3 is TGCGCCAGCAGGGTAGCGGGAGAAGATACGCAGTATTTT. Translated: CASRVAGEDTQYF.